This T cell receptor beta chain appears in the sequencing data of a study of T-cell memory formation after mild COVID-19 (TCRdb year 2021). Background on the whole study: TCR sequence clusters from the two donors were largely donor specific. The cohort was made up of two young adult volunteers, one female and one male, who were previously healthy. In two donors, T-cell clones that expanded and contracted after mild COVID-19 were followed by sequencing TCRalpha and TCRbeta repertoires longitudinally. Findings and caveats that apply to the study as a whole: Some responding clones were detected in pre-infection memory, which suggested that pre-existing cross-reactive memory T cells had joined the SARS-CoV-2 response. SARS-CoV-2 specificity was not confirmed for the second-wave clones peaking on day 37. Contracting CD4+ clones were located mainly in the CM and EM memory subsets, whereas CD8+ clones were found to be enriched in EMRA. The study included only a couple of mild cases, and larger cohorts that include severe cases with pre-infection samples were judged to be necessary. Clones contracting from day 15 to 85 had balanced CD4/CD8 phenotypes, while a second wave expanding from day 15 to 37 was biased towards CD4+.

These reads were obtained on an Illumina NovaSeq 6000. TCRalpha and TCRbeta cDNA libraries were constructed by 5'RACE with constant-segment primers, with sample barcodes and unique molecular identifiers being introduced. RNA was extracted from every sample with Trizol reagent. Amplification of the libraries took two PCR steps, and the second step added a second sample barcode plus Illumina TruSeq adapters. The libraries were sequenced on an Illumina NovaSeq using 2 x 150 bp paired-end reads. As for the original processing: The reads were demultiplexed and collapsed into UMI-guided consensus sequences using migec v1.2.7. Using mixcr v2.1.11, UMI consensuses were aligned to TRA and TRB V and J templates and then assembled into clonotypes. A clonotype was counted as expanded or contracted only when both edgeR and NoisET called the clonotype significant, with the noise models trained on biological replicates. For edgeR calls, the thresholds were a false discovery rate-adjusted p below 0.01 and a log2 fold-change of 1. As an exploratory analysis of dynamics, max-normalized trajectories of the 1000 most abundant clonotypes were examined with PCA combined with hierarchical clustering. Separately sequenced CD4+ and CD8+ repertoires were used to assign the CD4 or CD8 phenotype of responding clones. The public reads were run again by TCRdb, first through fastp at Q25 and then through MiXCR, and only productive beta chains were kept. For every CDR3 protein sequence, its rows merge into one entry that carries the most common genes and DNA. The V and J calls here are based on TCRdb, not the publication. The table for this sample lists about 150,000 distinct CDR3 sequences; roughly a fifth of them were counted only once. The ten most abundant clones make up 2% to 2.5% of the sample.

PBMCs were isolated by Ficoll-Paque density gradient centrifugation. CDR1 GTSNPN and CDR2 SVGIG are derived from the germline V gene (reference sequence). The junction carries 16 bases between V and J, which are trimmed by 1 base and 4 bases respectively. Measured from the cysteine to the phenylalanine, the CDR3 is 15 residues long. Just CDR3 DNA is preserved here, 45 bases in frame from base 1. About this clonotype itself: Its antigen is not yet known. There are no base qualities to consult, and no much larger clone falls within one base.

The sequence joins TRBV30 to TRBJ1-2; a tentative D call is TRBD1 (6 bases match). The receptor's source is an adult woman who had mild COVID-19 (a few samples of this study predate the infection). The sample titles of this study are shuffled in the database, so cell type and time point are left out; the donor was told from shared clones. The specimen was PBMCs or a T cell subset sorted from them (not recorded which). The CDR3 has the sequence CAWSARSGHRYGYTF. The DNA sequence is TGTGCCTGGAGTGCCCGGTCGGGACACCGCTATGGCTACACCTTC.